This T cell receptor beta chain stems from a study of blood T cell repertoires in COVID-19. Overall study context: The study drew acute and convalescent COVID-19 samples from the United States, Italy and Spain. Nucleic acid was either cDNA or gDNA, and it came from T cells, B-cell-depleted T cells, or PBMCs.

In the original analysis: Amplified reference gene primers provided the basis for estimating nucleated cell counts. The protocol was immunoSEQ multiplex PCR, while the TCRdb copy is restricted to in-frame clones and leaves out a portion. V and J calls and clone size are copied from that table; D and trimming were computed from the DNA. The sample has about 100,000 clones, around 81% seen once. The CDR3 has 15 residues. Germline lookup yields CDR1 LGHDT and CDR2 YNNKEL (reference sequence). The V and J ends lost 4 bases and 2 bases, in that order; junction bases with no gene match: 2. Specimen: peripheral blood. This chain connects TRBV3-1 (or the pseudogene TRBV3-2) to TRBJ2-1, with 10 bases aligning to TRBD2. The source is a man aged 45 to 65 with active or convalescent COVID-19. The CDR3 reads CASSLLAGAYNEQFF. Written as DNA, the CDR3 is TGTGCCAGCAGCCTTCTAGCGGGAGCCTACAATGAGCAGTTCTTC.